This is a list of T cell receptor beta chains from one sample in a study of cytomegalovirus exposure and HLA in healthy donors. Sequenced by immunoSEQ multiplex PCR; TCRdb stores in-frame clones only, minus some. The sample includes over 150,000 clones, 79% of them seen just once. Sequencing input: PBMCs. Source of these receptors: a girl aged 10 to 17 in good health and CMV-seropositive. CDR3s include the opening cysteine and the closing phenylalanine or tryptophan. The order of the fields is J gene, V gene, clone size, D gene, CDR3 protein, CDR3 DNA. A D gene is named only where the DNA matches it firmly. Size values are once, few and many counts, or a class for expanded clones, and some rows have none.

j_gene: TRBJ2-1
v_gene: TRBV27
abundance: few
d_gene: TRBD2
CDR3aa: CASSSSSGGAIEQFF
CDR3nt: TGTGCCAGCAGTTCCTCTAGCGGGGGGGCAATTGAGCAGTTCTTC

j_gene: TRBJ2-1
v_gene: TRBV9
abundance: NA
d_gene: NA
CDR3aa: CASSFATAYNEQFF
CDR3nt: TGTGCCAGCAGCTTTGCTACTGCATACAATGAGCAGTTCTTC

j_gene: TRBJ1-4
v_gene: TRBV4-3
abundance: NA
d_gene: TRBD1
CDR3aa: CASSRGQGGGEKLFF
CDR3nt: TGCGCCAGCAGCCGTGGACAGGGAGGGGGGGAAAAACTGTTTTTT

j_gene: TRBJ2-1
v_gene: TRBV27
abundance: few
d_gene: NA
CDR3aa: CASSSTTGGGHYNEQFF
CDR3nt: TGTGCCAGCAGTTCAACCACTGGCGGGGGCCACTACAATGAGCAGTTCTTC

j_gene: TRBJ2-7
v_gene: TRBV2
abundance: NA
d_gene: TRBD2
CDR3aa: CASKNPGGTSSYEQYF
CDR3nt: TGTGCCAGCAAGAACCCGGGGGGTACTAGCTCCTACGAGCAGTACTTC

j_gene: TRBJ2-5
v_gene: TRBV5-1
abundance: NA
d_gene: NA
CDR3aa: CASSRLGAAGETQYF
CDR3nt: TGCGCCAGCAGCCGCCTGGGGGCCGCGGGCGAGACCCAGTACTTC

j_gene: TRBJ2-7
v_gene: TRBV5-1
abundance: few
d_gene: TRBD2
CDR3aa: CASSPGTSGPMILSYEQYF
CDR3nt: TGCGCCAGCAGCCCCGGGACTAGCGGGCCAATGATACTCTCCTACGAGCAGTACTTC

j_gene: TRBJ2-1
v_gene: TRBV15
abundance: few
d_gene: NA
CDR3aa: CATSSVQVYNEQFF
CDR3nt: TGTGCCACCAGCAGTGTACAGGTCTACAATGAGCAGTTCTTC

j_gene: TRBJ2-7
v_gene: TRBV11-2
abundance: NA
d_gene: NA
CDR3aa: CASSLERQAVEQYF
CDR3nt: TGTGCCAGCAGCTTAGAAAGACAGGCCGTCGAGCAGTACTTC

j_gene: TRBJ2-2
v_gene: TRBV25-1
abundance: few
d_gene: TRBD2
CDR3aa: CASSEPREAGELFF
CDR3nt: TGTGCCAGCAGTGAACCCCGGGAGGCCGGGGAGCTGTTTTTT

j_gene: TRBJ2-2
v_gene: TRBV2
abundance: NA
d_gene: TRBD1
CDR3aa: CASSEVRGPTGELFF
CDR3nt: TGTGCCAGCAGTGAAGTGAGGGGGCCCACCGGGGAGCTGTTTTTT

j_gene: TRBJ2-1
v_gene: TRBV9
abundance: NA
d_gene: NA
CDR3aa: CASSLVVFGNEQFF
CDR3nt: TGTGCCAGCAGCTTGGTAGTGTTCGGCAATGAGCAGTTCTTC

j_gene: TRBJ2-2
v_gene: TRBV5-1
abundance: NA
d_gene: NA
CDR3aa: CASSPPGALSTGELFF
CDR3nt: TGCGCCAGCAGCCCTCCCGGAGCCTTATCCACCGGGGAGCTGTTTTTT

j_gene: TRBJ2-3
v_gene: TRBV27
abundance: once
d_gene: NA
CDR3aa: CASSWGVFTDTQYF
CDR3nt: TGTGCCAGCAGTTGGGGGGTATTCACAGATACGCAGTATTTT

j_gene: TRBJ1-2
v_gene: TRBV29-1
abundance: NA
d_gene: TRBD1
CDR3aa: CSVEEMGTGAVNYGYTF
CDR3nt: TGCAGCGTTGAAGAGATGGGTACAGGGGCAGTTAACTATGGCTACACCTTC

j_gene: TRBJ2-3
v_gene: TRBV6-4
abundance: few
d_gene: TRBD2
CDR3aa: CASSDSGTSTHTDTQYF
CDR3nt: TGTGCCAGCAGTGACTCGGGGACTAGCACCCACACAGATACGCAGTATTTT

j_gene: TRBJ2-7
v_gene: TRBV30
abundance: NA
d_gene: NA
CDR3aa: CAHRRPGSYEQYF
CDR3nt: TGTGCTCACCGACGCCCAGGGTCCTACGAGCAGTACTTC

j_gene: TRBJ1-3
v_gene: TRBV4-2
abundance: NA
d_gene: TRBD1
CDR3aa: CASSQGDRDSGNTIYF
CDR3nt: TGTGCCAGCAGCCAAGGGGACAGGGACTCTGGAAACACCATATATTTT

j_gene: TRBJ2-7
v_gene: TRBV5-1
abundance: once
d_gene: NA
CDR3aa: CASTPAGEHEQYF
CDR3nt: TGCGCCAGCACCCCGGCAGGGGAGCACGAGCAGTACTTC

j_gene: TRBJ2-3
v_gene: TRBV29-1
abundance: NA
d_gene: TRBD1
CDR3aa: CSVAGTGGIDTQYF
CDR3nt: TGCAGCGTCGCCGGGACAGGGGGTATAGATACGCAGTATTTT

j_gene: TRBJ1-3
v_gene: TRBV11-3
abundance: few
d_gene: TRBD1
CDR3aa: CASSFQGAGGNTIYF
CDR3nt: TGTGCCAGCAGCTTTCAGGGGGCCGGTGGAAACACCATATATTTT

j_gene: TRBJ2-3
v_gene: TRBV4-2
abundance: once
d_gene: TRBD2
CDR3aa: CASSPLLTSGSTDTQYF
CDR3nt: TGTGCCAGCAGCCCTCTTCTTACTAGCGGCTCCACAGATACGCAGTATTTT

j_gene: TRBJ2-1
v_gene: TRBV7-2
abundance: NA
d_gene: NA
CDR3aa: CASSLAPNEQFF
CDR3nt: TGTGCCAGCAGCTTAGCCCCTAATGAGCAGTTCTTC

j_gene: TRBJ1-1
v_gene: TRBV7-9
abundance: once
d_gene: NA
CDR3aa: CASSLGELNTEAFF
CDR3nt: TGTGCCAGCAGCTTAGGAGAACTGAACACTGAAGCTTTCTTT

j_gene: TRBJ1-5
v_gene: TRBV5-8
abundance: NA
d_gene: NA
CDR3aa: CASSFTGTFNQPQHF
CDR3nt: TGTGCCAGCAGCTTTACGGGGACATTCAATCAGCCCCAGCATTTT

j_gene: TRBJ1-1
v_gene: TRBV5-4
abundance: few
d_gene: NA
CDR3aa: CASSSFQGATEAFF
CDR3nt: TGTGCCAGCAGCTCGTTTCAGGGCGCCACTGAAGCTTTCTTT

j_gene: TRBJ1-5
v_gene: TRBV19
abundance: NA
d_gene: TRBD1
CDR3aa: CASTQGASNQPQHF
CDR3nt: TGTGCCAGTACTCAGGGGGCTAGCAATCAGCCCCAGCATTTT

j_gene: TRBJ2-3
v_gene: TRBV5-4
abundance: few
d_gene: TRBD1
CDR3aa: CASSSQGAGADTQYF
CDR3nt: TGTGCCAGCAGCTCGCAGGGGGCCGGGGCAGATACGCAGTATTTT

j_gene: TRBJ2-7
v_gene: TRBV6-6
abundance: NA
d_gene: TRBD1
CDR3aa: CASSSGQGVYEQYF
CDR3nt: TGTGCCAGCAGCTCGGGACAGGGAGTCTACGAGCAGTACTTC

j_gene: TRBJ2-1
v_gene: TRBV6-1
abundance: NA
d_gene: TRBD2
CDR3aa: CASSEAISGSSYNEQFF
CDR3nt: TGTGCCAGCAGTGAAGCGATTAGCGGGAGCTCCTACAATGAGCAGTTCTTC

j_gene: TRBJ1-6
v_gene: TRBV4-1
abundance: few
d_gene: NA
CDR3aa: CASSQVDAGFTWSPLHF
CDR3nt: TGCGCCAGCAGCCAAGTGGACGCGGGGTTCACCTGGTCACCCCTCCACTTT

j_gene: TRBJ2-7
v_gene: TRBV20-1
abundance: NA
d_gene: NA
CDR3aa: CSARGGGEQYF
CDR3nt: TGCAGTGCTAGGGGGGGTGGCGAGCAGTACTTC

j_gene: TRBJ2-1
v_gene: TRBV5-1
abundance: once
d_gene: NA
CDR3aa: CASSPGTGYNEQFF
CDR3nt: TGCGCCAGCAGTCCAGGCACAGGATACAATGAGCAGTTCTTC

j_gene: TRBJ2-3
v_gene: TRBV29-1
abundance: NA
d_gene: TRBD2
CDR3aa: CSVRTSGVTDTQYF
CDR3nt: TGCAGCGTACGGACTAGCGGGGTCACAGATACGCAGTATTTT

j_gene: TRBJ2-1
v_gene: TRBV2
abundance: few
d_gene: TRBD2
CDR3aa: CASSDTSGGAGEQFF
CDR3nt: TGTGCCAGCAGTGATACTAGCGGGGGGGCAGGGGAGCAGTTCTTC

j_gene: TRBJ2-2
v_gene: TRBV6-5
abundance: once
d_gene: NA
CDR3aa: CASRSGQNTGELFF
CDR3nt: TGTGCCAGCAGATCGGGACAGAACACCGGGGAGCTGTTTTTT

j_gene: TRBJ1-6
v_gene: TRBV30
abundance: NA
d_gene: TRBD1
CDR3aa: CAWSVSPIRTGGNSPLHF
CDR3nt: TGTGCCTGGAGTGTATCACCCATTAGGACAGGGGGCAATTCACCCCTCCACTTT

j_gene: TRBJ1-6
v_gene: TRBV5-6
abundance: NA
d_gene: NA
CDR3aa: CASSLVAGSNSPLHF
CDR3nt: TGTGCCAGCAGCTTGGTGGCAGGGTCGAACTCACCCCTCCACTTT

j_gene: TRBJ2-1
v_gene: TRBV4-3
abundance: NA
d_gene: TRBD1
CDR3aa: CASSHPDRDSYNEQFF
CDR3nt: TGCGCCAGCAGCCACCCGGACAGGGATAGCTACAATGAGCAGTTCTTC

j_gene: TRBJ2-3
v_gene: TRBV7-2
abundance: NA
d_gene: NA
CDR3aa: CASSLGGASTDTQYF
CDR3nt: TGTGCCAGCAGCTTAGGCGGAGCCAGCACAGATACGCAGTATTTT

j_gene: TRBJ1-4
v_gene: TRBV7-8
abundance: once
d_gene: TRBD1
CDR3aa: CASSPRDSRNEKLFF
CDR3nt: TGTGCCAGCAGCCCCCGGGACAGCCGGAATGAAAAACTGTTTTTT

j_gene: TRBJ1-1
v_gene: TRBV20-1
abundance: NA
d_gene: NA
CDR3aa: CGWKGFVF
CDR3nt: TGCGGGTGGAAGGGGTTCGTCTTT

j_gene: TRBJ1-2
v_gene: TRBV6-4
abundance: NA
d_gene: TRBD1
CDR3aa: CASSEDGTGGGYTF
CDR3nt: TGTGCCAGCAGTGAGGACGGGACAGGGGGAGGCTACACCTTC

j_gene: TRBJ2-1
v_gene: TRBV4-3
abundance: NA
d_gene: NA
CDR3aa: CASSQDPLGGEQFF
CDR3nt: TGCGCCAGCAGCCAAGATCCCCTAGGTGGTGAGCAGTTCTTC

j_gene: TRBJ1-2
v_gene: TRBV7-9
abundance: NA
d_gene: NA
CDR3aa: CASSLERPPQGGYTF
CDR3nt: TGTGCCAGCAGCTTAGAGCGGCCTCCCCAGGGGGGCTACACCTTC

j_gene: TRBJ2-7
v_gene: TRBV7-2
abundance: NA
d_gene: NA
CDR3aa: CASSFSIGAYEQYF
CDR3nt: TGTGCCAGCAGCTTTAGCATAGGAGCCTACGAGCAGTACTTC

j_gene: TRBJ2-5
v_gene: TRBV6-6
abundance: NA
d_gene: TRBD2
CDR3aa: CASSYSSGGPYQYF
CDR3nt: TGTGCCAGCAGTTACTCTAGCGGGGGTCCTTATCAGTACTTC

j_gene: TRBJ2-1
v_gene: TRBV10-1
abundance: NA
d_gene: NA
CDR3aa: CASSESRGQAQFF
CDR3nt: TGCGCCAGCAGTGAGTCTCGGGGTCAAGCGCAGTTCTTC

j_gene: TRBJ1-3
v_gene: TRBV9
abundance: NA
d_gene: NA
CDR3aa: CASSVGGAANSGNTIYF
CDR3nt: TGTGCCAGCAGCGTAGGTGGGGCAGCGAACTCTGGAAACACCATATATTTT

j_gene: TRBJ2-2
v_gene: TRBV5-1
abundance: once
d_gene: TRBD1
CDR3aa: CASSLRTGMSGELFF
CDR3nt: TGCGCCAGCAGCCTAAGGACAGGGATGAGTGGGGAGCTGTTTTTT

j_gene: TRBJ2-5
v_gene: TRBV13
abundance: NA
d_gene: TRBD2
CDR3aa: CASSTEGGLAGQETQYF
CDR3nt: TGTGCCAGCAGCACAGAGGGCGGGCTAGCGGGGCAAGAGACCCAGTACTTC

j_gene: TRBJ1-5
v_gene: TRBV2
abundance: NA
d_gene: TRBD1
CDR3aa: CASSPTGGGQPQHF
CDR3nt: TGTGCCAGCAGTCCAACAGGGGGCGGACAGCCCCAGCATTTT

j_gene: TRBJ1-6
v_gene: TRBV6-5
abundance: once
d_gene: NA
CDR3aa: CASSWERGSPLHF
CDR3nt: TGTGCCAGCAGTTGGGAACGGGGGTCACCCCTCCACTTT